Below are 31 T cell receptor beta chains sequenced from a single sample in a study of CD8 T cells in Susac syndrome. RNA in amounts of roughly 0.5 to 1 ug was reverse transcribed with random hexamers. TCRdb reprocessed the immunoSEQ multiplex PCR reads with MiXCR, giving one entry per CDR3 protein. The sample lists 110,000 or so distinct CDR3 sequences; around 90% were seen once. The sequenced sample consisted of CD8+ T cells from PBMCs. The origin of the receptors is a human donor in good health.

In its sample, this clonotype was seen once. The V and J genes are TRBV29-1 and TRBJ1-2; the D gene is possibly TRBD1 (6 bases). Trimming left V 3 bases short and J 5 bases short, with 13 bases between. In germline, CDR1 is SQVTM, CDR2 ANQGSEA. The CDR3 is made up of 13 amino acids. This chain's CDR3 is CSVDDTGNYGYTF. The CDR3 DNA sequence: TGCAGCGTTGACGATACAGGGAATTATGGCTACACCTTC.

The J gene is TRBJ2-7, the V gene TRBV29-1; TRBD2 aligns across 8 bases. J was trimmed by 3 bases and V by 4 bases; bases with no gene match: 5. The CDR3 totals 13 residues. Germline V gene lookup returns CDR1 SQVTM and CDR2 ANQGSEA. CDR3: CSVVAGGLYEQYF. CDR3 nucleotide sequence: TGCAGCGTTGTGGCGGGAGGCCTCTACGAGCAGTACTTC.

The J gene is TRBJ1-5, the V gene TRBV29-1; 8 bases are shared with TRBD1. Germline trimming cut 6 bases from V and 7 bases from J; bases unmatched to any gene: 11. The CDR3 has 14 residues. Germline values: CDR1 SQVTM, CDR2 ANQGSEA. The CDR3 here is CSVAGQGASQPQHF. For the CDR3, the DNA is TGCAGCGTGGCTGGACAGGGAGCTTCGCAGCCCCAGCATTTT.

The V and J genes are TRBV2 and TRBJ2-5, with D unresolved. The germline V gene encodes CDR1 SNHLY and CDR2 FYNNEI. The CDR3 has 15 amino acids. The germline V and J ends were trimmed by 4 bases and 5 bases, with 17 bases remaining between them. The CDR3 protein is CASSARTKMGETQYF. CDR3 bases: TGTGCCAGCAGTGCCCGAACAAAAATGGGGGAGACCCAGTACTTC. The whole variable domain, filled in from reference TRBV2 and TRBJ2-5, reads EPEVTQTPSHQVTQMGQEVILRCVPISNHLYFYWYRQILGQKVEFLVSFYNNEISEKSEIFDDQFSVERPDGSNFTLKIRSTKLEDSAMYFCASSARTKMGETQYFGPGTRLLVL.

The chain recombines TRBV7-2 with TRBJ2-7; D perhaps matches TRBD2 (6 bases). V was trimmed by 1 base and J by 7 bases, leaving 17 bases between them. From germline, CDR1 is SGHTA and CDR2 FQGNSA. The CDR3 contains 15 residues. The CDR3 DNA sequence: TGTGCCAGCAGCTTAGATTTGGTAGCGGTGGGGGAGCAGTACTTC. This translates into CASSLDLVAVGEQYF.

The chain recombines TRBV27 with TRBJ2-3, with 9 bases aligning to TRBD2. Germline V gene sequence: CDR1 MNHEY, CDR2 SMNVEV (reference sequence). V dropped 5 bases and J dropped 4; count of bases not matched to a gene: 7. CDR3 size: 15 residues. CDR3 amino acids: CASSPLAGKSDTQYF. The DNA for the CDR3 is TGTGCCAGCAGTCCCCTAGCGGGAAAATCAGATACGCAGTATTTT.

The genes are TRBV5-1 and TRBJ1-1; possibly TRBD1 for D (6 bases). Trimming cost V 4 bases and J 2 bases, with 15 bases left between them. This CDR3 has 15 residues. Germline V gene sequence: CDR1 SGHRS, CDR2 YFSETQ. DNA of the CDR3: TGCGCCAGCAGCACAACAGGGAATGATAACACTGAAGCTTTCTTT. It specifies CASSTTGNDNTEAFF.

The table lists this clonotype with a count of one. The gene calls are TRBV12-3 or TRBV12-4 and TRBJ2-2, with D hard to call. The CDR3 length is 14 residues. Trimming removed 0 bases at V and 6 bases at J, with 8 bases between. The CDR3 nucleotides are TGTGCCAGCAGTTTAGCGCTAGGGTCCGGGGAGCTGTTTTTT. This codes for CASSLALGSGELFF.

The chain uses TRBV6-2 or TRBV6-3 and TRBJ2-2; no clear D gene. The CDR3 consists of 15 residues. V lost 7 bases to trimming and J lost 0 bases, with 12 bases between them. Germline V gives CDR1 MNHEY, CDR2 SVGEGT. CDR3 in DNA: TGTGCCAGCACCCTTACAAGCTCGAACACCGGGGAGCTGTTTTTT. It translates to CASTLTSSNTGELFF.

This chain uses TRBV30 with TRBJ2-6, with D unclear. This CDR3 region has 13 residues. V was shortened by 3 bases and J by 2 bases, with 5 bases between the two germline ends. Germline CDR1 GTSNPN, CDR2 SVGIG (reference sequence). CDR3 DNA: TGTGCCTGGAGGGACCCTGGGGCCAACGTCCTGACTTTC. Translation: CAWRDPGANVLTF.

CDR3 region: CASRPEPPSERLYGYTF. The DNA for the CDR3 is TGTGCCAGCAGGCCCGAACCACCGTCGGAACGGCTCTATGGCTACACCTTC. The V call is TRBV28, the J call TRBJ1-2; no clear D gene. Germline CDR1 is MDHEN and CDR2 is SYDVKM. The CDR3 loop spans 17 amino acids. V was trimmed by 6 bases and J by 4 bases, leaving 24 bases between them.

The J gene is TRBJ2-7, the V gene TRBV3-1; the D is unclear. CDR3 length equals 12 residues. The germline V and J ends were trimmed by 4 bases and 5 bases, with 9 bases remaining between them. Germline loops: CDR1 LGHDT, CDR2 YNNKEL (reference sequence). In DNA, the CDR3 is TGTGCCAGCAGCCTTCGGAGAGACGAGCAGTACTTC. Translation: CASSLRRDEQYF.

The chain couples TRBV29-1 to TRBJ2-7; D call uncertain. Trimming took 0 bases from V and 0 from J, leaving 6 bases between them. Germline CDR1 and CDR2: SQVTM and ANQGSEA. CDR3 length equals 13 residues. The CDR3 nucleotides read TGCAGCGTTGAAGAAGGAATCTCCTACGAGCAGTACTTC. Translating gives CSVEEGISYEQYF.

The chain employs TRBV12-3 or TRBV12-4 and TRBJ1-2; 9 nucleotides align to TRBD1. Trimming removed 5 bases from V and 6 bases from J; junction bases left unmatched: 7. The CDR3 is 14 amino acids. In DNA, the CDR3 is TGTGCCAGCAGTCAATTAGGACAGGGGCATGGCTACACCTTC. Amino acid sequence: CASSQLGQGHGYTF.

The rearrangement joins TRBV30 to TRBJ1-4, with TRBD1 identical over 9 bases. The germline CDR1 and CDR2 sequences are GTSNPN and SVGIG (reference sequence). V shed 0 bases and J 8 bases; nucleotides not matched to a gene: 4. The CDR3 is made up of 14 amino acids. The CDR3 nucleotides read TGTGCCTGGAGTGTGGGACAGGGTAACGAAAAACTGTTTTTT. Amino acids: CAWSVGQGNEKLFF.

The chain links TRBV10-3 to TRBJ2-1, with TRBD2 matching 8 bases. From germline, CDR1 is ENHRY and CDR2 SYGVKD. The CDR3 runs to 15 residues. The J segment lost 10 bases and the V segment lost 3 bases, leaving 11 bases of the junction unmatched. The chain's CDR3 is CAISDLVGTRAEQFF. The CDR3 region has the DNA TGTGCCATCAGTGATCTAGTAGGGACTAGGGCGGAGCAGTTCTTC.

The chain uses TRBV20-1 and TRBJ2-5; TRBD1 matches at 12 bases. The CDR3 runs 15 residues. Trimming at V came to 0 bases and at J to 5 bases, leaving 4 bases not matched to a gene. Germline CDR1 DFQATT, CDR2 SNEGSKA (reference sequence). CDR3 DNA: TGCAGTGCTAGAGAAGCCGGGACAGGGGGCGAGACCCAGTACTTC. Translation: CSAREAGTGGETQYF.

The chain combines TRBV29-1 with TRBJ1-2, with a possible D match to TRBD1 (5 bases). Per the germline V gene, CDR1 is SQVTM and CDR2 is ANQGSEA. This CDR3 region has 11 residues. V was clipped by 5 bases and J by 7 bases, with 11 bases between them. CDR3: CSVSGTGGYTF. In DNA form, the CDR3 reads TGCAGCGTTTCAGGGACGGGTGGCTACACCTTC.

Of note for this clonotype: Lacking the conserved final phenylalanine or tryptophan, this CDR3 likely reflects a read error. The limits of the CDR3 on the DNA are not certain, so only TCRdb's listed CDR3 is given. This chain uses TRBV20-1 with TRBJ2-4; TRBD2 is the table's D call, not checked against the DNA. The CDR3 is 12 amino acids long, termini counted. Germline CDR1 is DFQATT and CDR2 is SNEGSKA (reference sequence). CDR3 in amino acids: CSATSVLAGVYL.

In DNA, the CDR3 is TGTGCCAGTGGGCCAGCGTCCTACGAGCAGTACTTC. This translates into CASGPASYEQYF. V gene TRBV19 combines with J gene TRBJ2-7; D is unclear. The CDR3 sequence is 12 residues long. Trimming shortened V by 8 bases and J by 1 base, and 9 bases separated the two germline ends. In germline, CDR1 is LNHDA, CDR2 SQIVND (reference sequence).

This clonotype has a single count. The genes are TRBV6-5 and TRBJ2-3, with TRBD2 identical over 8 bases. V lost 6 bases and J lost 4; bases outside the gene matches: 6. CDR1 MNHEY and CDR2 SVGAGI come from the germline V gene. There are 14 residues in the CDR3. This CDR3 reads CASRTSVVADTQYF. The DNA for the CDR3 is TGTGCCAGCAGGACTAGCGTCGTAGCAGATACGCAGTATTTT.

The chain has TRBV18 and TRBJ2-3; 9 bases align to TRBD2. CDR3 size: 15 residues. V gave up 5 bases and J gave up 6 bases; unmatched junction bases: 9. Germline CDR1 KGHSH, CDR2 LQKENI. In nucleotides, the CDR3 is TGTGCCAGCTCATCCCTTAGCGGGAGCGAGGATACGCAGTATTTT. Its protein product is CASSSLSGSEDTQYF. The whole variable domain, filled in from reference TRBV18 and TRBJ2-3, reads NAGVMQNPRHLVRRRGQEARLRCSPMKGHSHVYWYRQLPEEGLKFMVYLQKENIIDESGMPKERFSAEFPKEGPSILRIQQVVRGDSAAYFCASSSLSGSEDTQYFGPGTRLTVL.

This clonotype was counted a few times. The gene calls are TRBV20-1 and TRBJ2-7, with 10 nucleotides matching TRBD2. From germline, CDR1 is DFQATT and CDR2 SNEGSKA (reference sequence). This CDR3 spans 14 amino acids. Trimming removed 6 bases from V and 3 bases from J; junction bases left unmatched: 8. The CDR3 loop is CSAVSGGARYEQYF. CDR3 in DNA: TGCAGTGCAGTGAGCGGGGGGGCCCGCTACGAGCAGTACTTC.

J is TRBJ1-6 and V is TRBV5-1; D is uncertain. Trimming left V 4 bases short and J 7 bases short, with 21 bases between. This CDR3 is 17 amino acids long. Germline assignment: CDR1 SGHRS and CDR2 YFSETQ. The CDR3 region is CASSLDLTGFENSPLHF. The CDR3, as DNA: TGCGCCAGCAGCCTGGACCTGACGGGATTCGAGAATTCACCCCTCCACTTT.

The chain couples TRBV29-1 to TRBJ2-1; possibly TRBD1 for D (6 bases). V lost 8 bases and J lost 9, with 14 bases in between. This CDR3 is built from 11 residues. CDR1 and CDR2 (germline): SQVTM, ANQGSEA. Written as DNA, the CDR3 is TGCAGCTTATCCAGGGGCACTGAGCAGTTCTTC. This gives the protein CSLSRGTEQFF.

V usage is TRBV21-1 and J usage is TRBJ2-3. TRBV21-1 is a listed pseudogene. CDR3 length equals 13 residues. The CDR3 DNA is TGTGCCAGCAGCAAGGGGAGCACAGATACGCAGTATTTT. Amino acids: CASSKGSTDTQYF.

V and J are TRBV7-9 and TRBJ1-5; D gene uncertain. V was trimmed by 5 bases and J by 3 bases, leaving 11 bases between them. The CDR3 has 14 amino acids. Germline V gene data show CDR1 as SEHNR and CDR2 as FQNEAQ (reference sequence). The CDR3 DNA reads as TGTGCCAGCAGCCTTAGGTCTTCCAATCAGCCCCAGCATTTT. It is translated as CASSLRSSNQPQHF.

The genes are TRBV19 and TRBJ1-2, with D tentatively TRBD1 (6 bases). The germline V gene has CDR1 LNHDA and CDR2 SQIVND (reference sequence). V gave up 9 bases and J gave up 5 bases, with 22 bases separating them. CDR3 length: 15 residues. CDR3 loop: CASSLRGGLRYGYTF. CDR3 DNA sequence: TGTGCCAGCAGTTTAAGAGGGGGACTGAGGTATGGCTACACCTTC.

This clonotype was picked up one time. J is TRBJ2-1 and V is TRBV6-5; the match to TRBD1 covers 8 bases. The CDR3 runs to 14 residues. The trim removed 8 bases at V and 7 bases at J, leaving 10 bases unmatched. CDR1 and CDR2 from the germline V gene are MNHEY and SVGAGI. The CDR3 DNA is TGTGCCAGCGCCCGCGGACAGGGTGGGAATGAGCAGTTCTTC. This codes for CASARGQGGNEQFF.

The chain has TRBV5-1 and TRBJ2-7, with no clear D. V gave up 1 base and J gave up 6 bases, with 14 bases separating them. This CDR3 comprises 14 residues. Germline V gene sequence: CDR1 SGHRS, CDR2 YFSETQ. CDR3 protein: CASSLSGPSPEQYF. The CDR3 nucleotides are TGCGCCAGCAGCTTGTCCGGCCCGAGCCCCGAGCAGTACTTC. Full variable domain (missing parts from reference TRBV5-1 and TRBJ2-7): KAGVTQTPRYLIKTRGQQVTLSCSPISGHRSVSWYQQTPGQGLQFLFEYFSETQRNKGNFPGRFSGRQFSNSRSEMNVSTLELGDSALYLCASSLSGPSPEQYFGPGTRLTVT.

The rearrangement joins TRBV29-1 to TRBJ2-3; D is uncertain. The CDR3 loop spans 13 amino acids. Germline values: CDR1 SQVTM, CDR2 ANQGSEA. The germline V and J ends were trimmed by 6 bases and 4 bases, with 14 bases remaining between them. In DNA form, the CDR3 reads TGCAGCGTAGAGATTAATAGGTCAGATACGCAGTATTTT. It yields the protein CSVEINRSDTQYF.